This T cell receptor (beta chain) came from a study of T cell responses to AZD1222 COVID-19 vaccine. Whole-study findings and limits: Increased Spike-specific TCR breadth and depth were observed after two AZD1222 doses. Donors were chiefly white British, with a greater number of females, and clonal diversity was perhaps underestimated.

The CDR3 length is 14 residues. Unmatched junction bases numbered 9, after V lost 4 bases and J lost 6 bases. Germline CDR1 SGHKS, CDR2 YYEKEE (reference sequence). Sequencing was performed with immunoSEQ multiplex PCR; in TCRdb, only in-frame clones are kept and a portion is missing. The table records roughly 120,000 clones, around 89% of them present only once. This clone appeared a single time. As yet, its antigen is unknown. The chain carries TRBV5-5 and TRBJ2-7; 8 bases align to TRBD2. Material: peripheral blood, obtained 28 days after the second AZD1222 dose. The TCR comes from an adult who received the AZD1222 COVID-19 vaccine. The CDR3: CASSTTGLVTEQYF. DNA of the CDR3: TGTGCCAGCAGCACCACGGGACTAGTGACCGAGCAGTACTTC.